Presented here are 11 T cell receptor beta chains from one specimen sequenced in a study of HIV-infected patients and healthy controls (dated by TCRdb to the mid-2010s). Whole blood was used without cell fractionation, so all unsorted peripheral T cells were reflected in the repertoire. The library came from 5' RACE. TCRdb records Illumina MiSeq as the sequencer. Using SuperScript III with primers targeting the alpha and beta constant regions, around 500 ng of RNA was reverse transcribed. Alpha and beta chain libraries were generated separately via chain-specific third strand synthesis with multiplexing indices. The raw public data were reprocessed by TCRdb itself: fastp quality trimming at Q25, MiXCR clonotype calling, in-frame beta chains only. A single entry per CDR3 protein holds the most common genes and DNA from its merged rows. The sample table lists roughly 10,000 distinct CDR3 sequences, about 8.2% of them with a count of one. Of the sample, over 4.5% is held by the ten largest clones.

The sequencing input was blood. The receptors were sampled from an adult in good health.

This clonotype ranks as medium-sized. The V and J genes are TRBV7-2 and TRBJ2-1, with 9 positions matching TRBD2. The germline CDR1 and CDR2 sequences are SGHTA and FQGNSA. The CDR3 is 18 amino acids. With V trimmed by 0 bases and J by 0 bases, 6 bases remained unmatched. CDR3 sequence: CASSLARGSGSSYNEQFF. The DNA for the CDR3 is TGTGCCAGCAGCTTAGCGCGCGGTAGCGGGAGCTCCTACAATGAGCAGTTCTTC.

In this sample, this clonotype turned up a few times. This chain uses TRBV4-3 with TRBJ1-1; D unresolved. Germline V gene lookup returns CDR1 LGHNA and CDR2 YSLEER. This CDR3 has 13 residues. Trimming shortened V by 4 bases and J by 4 bases, and 10 bases separated the two germline ends. This chain's CDR3 is CASSPPGSTEAFF. Written as DNA, the CDR3 is TGCGCCAGCAGCCCCCCGGGAAGCACTGAAGCTTTCTTT.

In its sample, this clonotype ranks as medium-sized. The genes are TRBV6-5 and TRBJ2-3; possibly TRBD2 for D (6 bases). Germline CDR1 reads MNHEY; CDR2 reads SVGAGI. CDR3 length equals 14 residues. V lost 2 bases, J lost 9 bases, and 15 bases lay in between. The CDR3 DNA sequence: TGTGCCAGCAGTTACGGGGTTACTAGCTCCACGCAGTATTTT. It is translated as CASSYGVTSSTQYF.

This clonotype is medium-sized (0.01 to 0.1%) in the sample. The CDR3 sequence: CSATRLAAVDEQFF. The CDR3 bases are TGCAGTGCTACACGACTAGCCGCGGTGGATGAGCAGTTCTTC. V is TRBV20-1 and J is TRBJ2-1; 7 bases are a match to TRBD2. This CDR3 is built from 14 residues. The germline CDR1 and CDR2 sequences are DFQATT and SNEGSKA (reference sequence). Losses at the gene ends were 4 bases for V and 8 bases for J; bases not matched to a gene: 11.

This clonotype was recorded many times. The chain joins TRBV13 to TRBJ2-1; D remains unclear. The CDR3 is made up of 14 amino acids. Germline CDR1 and CDR2: PRHDT and FYEKMQ (reference sequence). Between the trimmed V and J ends, which lost 2 bases and 8 bases, there was a span of 13 bases. CDR3 in DNA: TGTGCCAGCAGCTTACCCTCCAAGGGCCATGAGCAGTTCTTC. This sequence encodes CASSLPSKGHEQFF.

The chain combines TRBV12-3 or TRBV12-4 with TRBJ2-1; 7 nucleotides line up with TRBD2. The CDR3 extends over 14 amino acids. J gave up 2 bases and V 3 bases, and 1 base lay outside the gene matches. The CDR3 coding sequence is TGTGCCAGCAGTTTGGGGGGGGCCTACAATGAGCAGTTCTTC. Its translation: CASSLGGAYNEQFF.

This clonotype was picked up a small number of times. The CDR3 is CASSRQGATTGELFF. The CDR3 nucleotides read TGTGCCAGCAGTAGACAGGGGGCGACGACCGGGGAGCTGTTTTTT. The genes are TRBV12-3 or TRBV12-4 and TRBJ2-2; 10 nucleotides match TRBD1. V shed 5 bases, J shed 5 bases, and the junction held 5 bases outside the gene matches. The CDR3 totals 15 residues.

This clonotype is judged medium-sized. This chain uses TRBV28 with TRBJ1-1; D unresolved. V was clipped by 4 bases and J by 4 bases, with 7 bases between them. The germline CDR1 and CDR2 sequences are MDHEN and SYDVKM. The CDR3 loop spans 12 amino acids. The CDR3 is CASSSLPTEAFF. Written as DNA, the CDR3 is TGTGCCAGCAGTTCTCTCCCCACTGAAGCTTTCTTT.

This clonotype is medium-sized in the sample. The chain recombines TRBV7-2 with TRBJ2-3; D is perhaps TRBD2 (5 bases). V shed 5 bases and J shed 6 bases, with 18 bases lying between them. Germline assignment: CDR1 SGHTA and CDR2 FQGNSA. The CDR3 has 15 amino acids. The CDR3 loop is CASSPTSEGVDTQYF. CDR3 coding DNA: TGTGCCAGCAGCCCCACTTCTGAGGGAGTGGATACGCAGTATTTT.

This clonotype was counted at least ten times. The chain is built from TRBV3-1 and TRBJ1-5; D ambiguous. Trimming stripped 1 base from V and 4 bases from J, with 11 bases between. The CDR3 covers 15 residues. Looked up from germline, CDR1 is LGHDT and CDR2 is YNNKEL (reference sequence). Here the CDR3 DNA reads TGTGCCAGCAGCCAAGTACCCCACGGGAATCAGCCCCAGCATTTT. This codes for CASSQVPHGNQPQHF.

V usage is TRBV5-1 and J usage is TRBJ2-5; no firm D call. Germline values: CDR1 SGHRS, CDR2 YFSETQ. Trimming cost V 0 bases and J 1 base, with 10 bases left between them. This CDR3 comprises 15 residues. As DNA, the CDR3 is TGCGCCAGCAGCTTGGCCGTCAGCCTCCAAGAGACCCAGTACTTC. Protein product: CASSLAVSLQETQYF.